This entry features one T cell receptor beta chain sequence. As yet, its antigen is unknown. Sequenced by immunoSEQ multiplex PCR; TCRdb stores in-frame clones only, minus some. Of some 20,000 clones in the sample, approximately 73% were seen once. This entry comes from a study of chemoradiotherapy in HPV16-positive cancers. As for the study in general: Two HPV16-positive patients' cells yielded candidate HPV-specific clones and common motifs.

Study conclusions and caveats: HPV-specific T cells were functionally defined from only two HPV16-positive patients.

Per the germline V gene, CDR1 is LNHDA and CDR2 is SQIVND (reference sequence). The CDR3 is 13 amino acids. With 2 bases removed from V and 3 bases from J, the gap between germline ends came to 8 bases. The chain is built from TRBV19 and TRBJ2-7; no definite D call. This clonotype was obtained from a human donor with HPV-associated anogenital cancer. This sample was gathered from a patient who underwent chemoradiotherapy. This chain's CDR3 is CASSIQANYEQYF. In nucleotides, the CDR3 is TGTGCCAGTAGTATACAGGCGAACTACGAGCAGTACTTC.